The sequence of this T cell receptor (beta chain) was determined in a study of CD8 T cells in Susac syndrome. This clonotype appeared once. Its antigen is not identified. From blood CD8+ and CD4+ T cells, TCR beta sequences were generated. TEMRA cells were enriched by FACS, and CD4+ and CD8+ T cells were negatively isolated. Germline values: CDR1 SQVTM, CDR2 ANQGSEA. V was cut by 7 bases and J by 1 base, with 8 bases left in between. This CDR3 has 11 residues. Random hexamers primed reverse transcription of about 0.45 to 1 ug RNA. Amplification of TCR beta CDR3 across 54 Vbeta and 13 Jbeta was performed with immunoSEQ multiplex PCR. TCRdb recomputed calls from the immunoSEQ multiplex PCR reads with MiXCR, one row per CDR3 protein. This table has about 430,000 distinct CDR3 sequences, roughly 85% appearing once. Overall study findings and caveats: The study's TCR sequencing and HLA analysis covered a relatively small number of individuals, and the study acknowledged this.

This TCR was sampled from a human donor with multiple sclerosis. V usage is TRBV29-1 and J usage is TRBJ2-7, with unresolved D. Sequencing used CD8+ T cells from PBMCs. In DNA form, the CDR3 reads TGCAGCGCCGTGGGGTCCTACGAGCAGTACTTC. It specifies CSAVGSYEQYF.